A single sample gave rise to the 32 T cell receptor beta chains below, sequenced in a study of blood T cell repertoires in COVID-19. This table comes from immunoSEQ multiplex PCR, and its TCRdb copy is limited to in-frame clones, with some not included. The sample has 18,000 or so clones, roughly 84% seen once. Sequencing was done on a sample of peripheral blood. These receptors were taken from a middle-aged man with active COVID-19.

This rearrangement joins TRBV5-1 to TRBJ2-6; the D gene is possibly TRBD1 (5 bases). Trimming took 4 bases from V and 2 from J, leaving 19 bases between them. This CDR3 comprises 18 residues. The germline V gene has CDR1 SGHRS and CDR2 YFSETQ. This CDR3 is CASSPGRPGLAGANVLTF. CDR3 DNA sequence: TGCGCCAGCAGCCCAGGTCGTCCAGGGTTAGCTGGGGCCAACGTCCTGACTTTC.

Within the sample, this clone is medium-sized. CDR3 DNA: TGTGCCAGCAGTCCTCAGGGTGAGATGGATGAAAAACTGTTTTTT. Encoded protein: CASSPQGEMDEKLFF. The chain uses TRBV27 and TRBJ1-4; tentatively, D is TRBD1 (5 bases). Germline CDR1 is MNHEY and CDR2 is SMNVEV (reference sequence). The CDR3 contains 15 residues. The V and J ends lost 5 bases and 6 bases respectively, with 16 bases between them.

V and J are TRBV10-3 and TRBJ2-7, with D unresolved. The CDR3 sequence is 12 residues long. The germline V gene has CDR1 ENHRY and CDR2 SYGVKD. Trimming cost V 3 bases and J 4 bases, with 7 bases left between them. The CDR3 DNA is TGTGCCATCAGTGACATCGGGTACGAGCAGTACTTC. It specifies CAISDIGYEQYF.

In its sample, this clone was seen once. This chain joins TRBV10-3 and TRBJ1-2, with D unresolved. The CDR3 covers 12 residues. Germline V gives CDR1 ENHRY, CDR2 SYGVKD. V was trimmed by 9 bases and J by 3 bases, leaving 11 bases between them. This chain's CDR3 is CAIGLADYGYTF. The CDR3 nucleotides are TGTGCCATAGGACTGGCTGACTATGGCTACACCTTC.

V usage is TRBV5-1 and J usage is TRBJ2-7, with 10 bases matching TRBD1. The CDR3 spans 15 residues. The ends lost 2 bases at V and 2 bases at J; junction bases unmatched: 4. Germline CDR1 reads SGHRS; CDR2 reads YFSETQ. The CDR3 loop reads CASSFLGQGTYEQYF. The CDR3 DNA reads TGCGCCAGCAGCTTTTTGGGACAGGGGACCTACGAGCAGTACTTC.

V gene TRBV7-6 combines with J gene TRBJ1-1; D unresolved. This CDR3 has 12 amino acids. CDR1 and CDR2 from the germline V gene are SGHVS and FNYEAQ. Trimming removed 4 bases at V and 5 bases at J, with 8 bases between. CDR3 coding DNA: TGTGCCAGCAGCTCGAAGCGGACTGAAGCTTTCTTT. Protein sequence: CASSSKRTEAFF.

The V gene is TRBV27, the J gene TRBJ2-3; 10 bases match TRBD1. The CDR3 covers 14 residues. CDR1 MNHEY and CDR2 SMNVEV come from the germline V gene (reference sequence). With 5 bases clipped from V and 3 bases from J, the junction kept 2 bases outside the gene matches. The CDR3 nucleotides are TGTGCCAGCAGTGACAGGGGGCAAACAGATACGCAGTATTTT. Its translation is CASSDRGQTDTQYF.

The chain combines TRBV3-1 (or the pseudogene TRBV3-2) with TRBJ2-5; perhaps TRBD1 as D (6 bases). CDR1 is LGHDT and CDR2 is YNNKEL in the germline V gene (reference sequence). This CDR3 region has 16 residues. Deletions cut 2 bases from V and 1 base from J, with 14 bases between. This chain's CDR3 is CASSQFSGQLQETQYF. CDR3 bases: TGTGCCAGCAGCCAATTCTCCGGACAGCTCCAAGAGACCCAGTACTTC.

V usage is TRBV7-9 and J usage is TRBJ2-2; D might be TRBD2 (6 bases). CDR3 length: 15 residues. The V gene lost 5 bases and the J gene lost 6 bases, with 16 bases spanning the gap. The V gene's germline CDR1 is SEHNR and CDR2 FQNEAQ (reference sequence). This CDR3 reads CASSRGREVPGELFF. The CDR3 DNA reads as TGTGCCAGCAGCCGCGGGCGGGAAGTTCCCGGGGAGCTGTTTTTT. The complete variable domain, with remaining parts taken from reference TRBV7-9 and TRBJ2-2, reads DTGVSQNPRHKITKRGQNVTFRCDPISEHNRLYWYRQTLGQGPEFLTYFQNEAQLEKSRLLSDRFSAERPKGSFSTLEIQRTEQGDSAMYLCASSRGREVPGELFFGEGSRLTVL.

This chain connects TRBV6-5 to TRBJ2-2, with D tentatively TRBD1 (5 bases). This CDR3 region has 15 residues. Per germline, CDR1 MNHEY and CDR2 SVGAGI. V was clipped by 6 bases and J by 3 bases, with 14 bases between them. The CDR3 nucleotides read TGTGCCAGCAGAACTGGGCAGGGCTACACCGGGGAGCTGTTTTTT. Encoded protein: CASRTGQGYTGELFF.

V gene TRBV7-9 combines with J gene TRBJ1-6; TRBD1 agrees at 8 bases. J lost 4 bases, V lost 7 bases, and 9 bases had no gene match. Germline CDR1 reads SEHNR; CDR2 reads FQNEAQ (reference sequence). The CDR3 runs to 16 residues. The CDR3 protein is CASNAGTGGYNSPLHF. DNA for the CDR3: TGTGCCAGCAACGCGGGGACAGGAGGTTATAATTCACCCCTCCACTTT.

The chain recombines TRBV12-5 with TRBJ2-3; D not resolved. The germline V and J ends were trimmed by 5 bases and 2 bases, with 20 bases remaining between them. The CDR3 length is 17 residues. Germline V gene data show CDR1 as LGHNT and CDR2 as FRNRAP. This CDR3 reads CASGHPAQISNTDTQYF. The DNA for the CDR3 is TGTGCTAGTGGTCACCCAGCGCAGATCTCTAACACAGATACGCAGTATTTT.

V gene TRBV5-1 combines with J gene TRBJ2-7; 8 bases map to TRBD2. Germline CDR1 SGHRS, CDR2 YFSETQ. Trimming took 2 bases from V and 2 from J; bases not matched to a gene: 3. The CDR3 consists of 14 residues. CDR3 sequence: CASSFGTSAYEQYF. CDR3 nucleotide sequence: TGCGCCAGCAGCTTCGGGACTAGTGCCTACGAGCAGTACTTC.

This clone was found once. The V gene is TRBV2, the J gene TRBJ2-1; 7 nucleotides line up with TRBD2. The CDR3 length is 15 residues. V lost 4 bases to trimming and J lost 4 bases; unmatched junction nucleotides: 7. CDR1 is SNHLY and CDR2 is FYNNEI in the germline V gene. CDR3 sequence reads: CASSVRLAQYNEQFF. DNA for the CDR3: TGTGCCAGCAGTGTAAGACTAGCTCAGTACAATGAGCAGTTCTTC. Combining the CDR3 with reference TRBV2 and TRBJ2-1 gives the whole variable domain EPEVTQTPSHQVTQMGQEVILRCVPISNHLYFYWYRQILGQKVEFLVSFYNNEISEKSEIFDDQFSVERPDGSNFTLKIRSTKLEDSAMYFCASSVRLAQYNEQFFGPGTRLTVL.

The chain carries TRBV3-1 (or the pseudogene TRBV3-2) and TRBJ2-2; D uncertain. This CDR3 comprises 14 residues. Germline V lookup: CDR1 LGHDT, CDR2 YNNKEL (reference sequence). V was pared by 1 base and J by 6 bases, with 9 bases between. CDR3 nucleotide sequence: TGTGCCAGCAGCCAAGTATTACAATCCGGGGAGCTGTTTTTT. Translated, it gives CASSQVLQSGELFF.

V gene TRBV3-1 (or the pseudogene TRBV3-2) combines with J gene TRBJ1-1; D is unresolved. The germline V and J ends were trimmed by 1 base and 10 bases, with 10 bases remaining between them. Germline loops: CDR1 LGHDT, CDR2 YNNKEL (reference sequence). The CDR3 has 12 residues. The DNA of the CDR3 is TGTGCCAGCAGCCAAGTATTGGGGAGAGCTTTCTTT. It encodes CASSQVLGRAFF.

V gene TRBV14 combines with J gene TRBJ2-1; 8 bases align to TRBD2. The CDR3 spans 16 residues. With 3 bases clipped from V and 2 bases from J, the junction kept 6 bases outside the gene matches. Germline CDR1 reads SGHDN; CDR2 reads FVKESK. The CDR3 sequence is CASSQPTSVTYNEQFF. The CDR3 DNA is TGTGCCAGCAGCCAGCCGACTAGCGTAACCTACAATGAGCAGTTCTTC.

The rearrangement uses TRBV7-9 and TRBJ1-1; perhaps TRBD1 as D (5 bases). The CDR3 is 15 residues long. Germline assignment: CDR1 SEHNR and CDR2 FQNEAQ (reference sequence). Trimming removed 4 bases at V and 3 bases at J, with 15 bases between. DNA for the CDR3: TGTGCCAGCAGCTCCTCGGACAAGTCTTACACTGAAGCTTTCTTT. Encoded protein: CASSSSDKSYTEAFF.

The chain couples TRBV11-2 to TRBJ2-1; a possible D gene is TRBD2 (5 bases). The germline gives CDR1 SGHAT, CDR2 FQNNGV. V was pared by 6 bases and J by 2 bases, with 8 bases between. The CDR3 totals 13 residues. The CDR3 here is CASSTRTYNEQFF. The CDR3 nucleotides are TGTGCCAGCAGTACTAGGACCTACAATGAGCAGTTCTTC.

This clone has just one count. V usage is TRBV7-6 and J usage is TRBJ2-1, with 9 bases matching TRBD2. Germline CDR1 SGHVS, CDR2 FNYEAQ. After removal of 0 bases from V and 4 bases from J, the junction contained 10 bases not matched to a gene. The CDR3 is made up of 18 amino acids. The CDR3 sequence: CASSLADLAGVAYNEQFF. The CDR3 nucleotides read TGTGCCAGCAGCTTAGCGGACTTAGCGGGAGTCGCATACAATGAGCAGTTCTTC. The full variable domain, rest sourced from reference TRBV7-6 and TRBJ2-1, is GAGVSQSPRYKVTKRGQDVALRCDPISGHVSLYWYRQALGQGPEFLTYFNYEAQQDKSGLPNDRFSAERPEGSISTLTIQRTEQRDSAMYRCASSLADLAGVAYNEQFFGPGTRLTVL.

The chain recombines TRBV19 with TRBJ1-2; D is unresolved. V was pared by 9 bases and J by 8 bases, with 13 bases between. Germline V CDR1 and CDR2: LNHDA, SQIVND (reference sequence). This CDR3 spans 11 amino acids. Here the CDR3 reads CASSSGNGYTF. Written as DNA, the CDR3 is TGTGCCAGCTCTTCCGGGAACGGCTACACCTTC.

The J gene is TRBJ2-1, the V gene TRBV5-6, with a tentative D call TRBD1 (6 bases). Trimming pared 4 bases from V and 3 bases from J, leaving 14 bases between. CDR3 length equals 15 residues. Germline values: CDR1 SGHDT, CDR2 YYEEEE. The CDR3 sequence: CASSTGGGFYNEQFF. CDR3 nucleotides: TGTGCCAGCAGCACGGGTGGGGGCTTCTACAATGAGCAGTTCTTC.

V gene TRBV5-4 combines with J gene TRBJ2-1; possible D gene TRBD2, 6 bases. This CDR3 region has 18 residues. The V gene's germline CDR1 is SGHNT and CDR2 YYREEE (reference sequence). Trimming left V 0 bases short and J 4 bases short, with 20 bases between. In DNA, the CDR3 is TGTGCCAGCAGCTTGGGGAGCGGGCTGATGAGGCGGTACAATGAGCAGTTCTTC. This codes for CASSLGSGLMRRYNEQFF.

The chain carries TRBV7-9 and TRBJ2-3, with D possibly matching TRBD2 (5 bases). The length of the CDR3 is 15 residues. V was pared by 1 base and J by 6 bases, with 14 bases between. CDR1 and CDR2 from the germline V gene are SEHNR and FQNEAQ (reference sequence). The CDR3 region is CASSLGELPLDTQYF. For the CDR3, the DNA is TGTGCCAGCAGCTTAGGGGAGTTGCCTTTGGATACGCAGTATTTT.

This sequence joins TRBV7-2 and TRBJ2-7; 9 bases fit TRBD2. Trimming at V came to 1 base and at J to 1 base, leaving 5 bases not matched to a gene. The CDR3 runs to 16 residues. Germline CDR1 and CDR2: SGHTA and FQGNSA. Here the CDR3 reads CASSLDTSGSSYEQYF. CDR3 in DNA: TGTGCCAGCAGCTTAGATACTAGCGGGTCATCCTACGAGCAGTACTTC.

The genes are TRBV9 and TRBJ2-3, with 15 nucleotides matching TRBD2. This CDR3 contains 18 residues. Unmatched junction bases numbered 9, after V lost 4 bases and J lost 3 bases. Germline CDR1 is SGDLS and CDR2 is YYNGEE. The CDR3 region is CASSLGLAGGPGTDTQYF. Here the CDR3 DNA reads TGTGCCAGCAGCCTTGGACTAGCGGGAGGGCCTGGGACAGATACGCAGTATTTT.

V usage is TRBV24-1 and J usage is TRBJ2-7; 7 positions match TRBD1. Unmatched junction bases numbered 8, after V lost 4 bases and J lost 3 bases. Germline loops: CDR1 KGHDR, CDR2 SFDVKD. The CDR3 sequence is 15 residues long. The CDR3 sequence: CATSDYPTGVYEQYF. CDR3 DNA: TGTGCCACCAGTGACTACCCAACAGGGGTCTACGAGCAGTACTTC.

The chain uses TRBV6-5 and TRBJ2-5; TRBD2 is a possible D gene (6 bases). The V end lost 4 bases, the J end lost 5 bases, and 14 bases lay between the germline ends. The germline V gene encodes CDR1 MNHEY and CDR2 SVGAGI. The length of the CDR3 is 14 residues. The DNA of the CDR3 is TGTGCCAGCAGTTCTACGACTAGTTGGGAGACCCAGTACTTC. This codes for CASSSTTSWETQYF.

This clone appeared a single time. This sequence joins TRBV29-1 and TRBJ2-1; 10 nucleotides match TRBD2. The germline V gene encodes CDR1 SQVTM and CDR2 ANQGSEA. The trim removed 7 bases at V and 6 bases at J, leaving 9 bases unmatched. The CDR3 runs to 14 residues. The CDR3 bases are TGCAGCGGCCCTAGCGGGAGTGGCTCCAATGAGCAGTTCTTC. Translated: CSGPSGSGSNEQFF.

The chain uses TRBV9 and TRBJ2-2, with 7 nucleotides matching TRBD2. Trimming cost V 4 bases and J 8 bases; bases outside gene matches: 14. The germline gives CDR1 SGDLS, CDR2 YYNGEE. CDR3 length: 16 amino acids. DNA for the CDR3: TGTGCCAGCAGCAGAGAAACGGGAGGCTGGGCGGGGGAGCTGTTTTTT. It is translated as CASSRETGGWAGELFF.

This chain connects TRBV7-8 to TRBJ2-2; TRBD1 agrees at 9 bases. The CDR3 length is 15 residues. The V segment lost 5 bases and the J segment 7 bases; nucleotides outside the gene matches: 8. Germline CDR1 is SGHVS and CDR2 is FQNEAQ. CDR3 in amino acids: CASSPGTGRNGELFF. The CDR3 DNA is TGTGCCAGCAGCCCAGGGACAGGGCGTAACGGGGAGCTGTTTTTT.

A single count supports this clone. This rearrangement joins TRBV7-7 to TRBJ2-2; TRBD2 aligns across 8 bases. The germline gives CDR1 SSHAT, CDR2 FNYEAQ (reference sequence). This CDR3 has 16 residues. V shed 1 base, J shed 6 bases, and the junction held 7 bases outside the gene matches. CDR3 in amino acids: CASSLGSAGVAGELFF. The CDR3 DNA follows: TGTGCCAGCAGCTTAGGTTCAGCGGGAGTGGCCGGGGAGCTGTTTTTT.